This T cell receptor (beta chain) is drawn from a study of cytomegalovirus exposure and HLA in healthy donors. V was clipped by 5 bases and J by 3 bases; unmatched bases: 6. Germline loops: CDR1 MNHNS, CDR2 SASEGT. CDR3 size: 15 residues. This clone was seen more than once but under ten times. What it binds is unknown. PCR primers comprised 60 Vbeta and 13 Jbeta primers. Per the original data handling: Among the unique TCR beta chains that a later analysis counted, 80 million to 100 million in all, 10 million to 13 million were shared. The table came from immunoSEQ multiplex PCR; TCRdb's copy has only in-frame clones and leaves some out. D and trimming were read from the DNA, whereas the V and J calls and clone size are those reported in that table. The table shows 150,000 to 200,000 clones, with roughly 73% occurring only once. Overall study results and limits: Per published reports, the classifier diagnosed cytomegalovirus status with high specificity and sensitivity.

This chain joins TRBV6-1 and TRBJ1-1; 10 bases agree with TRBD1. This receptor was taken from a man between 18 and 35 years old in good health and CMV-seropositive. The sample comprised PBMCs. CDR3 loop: CASSSRTGGYTEAFF. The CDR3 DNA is TGTGCCAGCAGTTCACGGACAGGGGGATACACTGAAGCTTTCTTT.